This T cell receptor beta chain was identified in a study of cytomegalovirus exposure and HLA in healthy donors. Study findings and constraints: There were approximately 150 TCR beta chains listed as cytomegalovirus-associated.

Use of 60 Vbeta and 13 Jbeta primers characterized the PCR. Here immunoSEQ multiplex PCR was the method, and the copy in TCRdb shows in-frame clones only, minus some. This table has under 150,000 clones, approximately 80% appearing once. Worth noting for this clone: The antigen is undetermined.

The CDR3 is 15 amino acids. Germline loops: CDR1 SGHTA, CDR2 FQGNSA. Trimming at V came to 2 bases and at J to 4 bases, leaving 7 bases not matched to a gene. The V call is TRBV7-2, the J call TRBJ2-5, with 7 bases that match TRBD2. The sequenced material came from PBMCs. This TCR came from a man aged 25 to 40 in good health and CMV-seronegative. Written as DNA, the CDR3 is TGTGCCAGCAGCTTAAACCGGGGGGAGGGAGAGACCCAGTACTTC. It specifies CASSLNRGEGETQYF.